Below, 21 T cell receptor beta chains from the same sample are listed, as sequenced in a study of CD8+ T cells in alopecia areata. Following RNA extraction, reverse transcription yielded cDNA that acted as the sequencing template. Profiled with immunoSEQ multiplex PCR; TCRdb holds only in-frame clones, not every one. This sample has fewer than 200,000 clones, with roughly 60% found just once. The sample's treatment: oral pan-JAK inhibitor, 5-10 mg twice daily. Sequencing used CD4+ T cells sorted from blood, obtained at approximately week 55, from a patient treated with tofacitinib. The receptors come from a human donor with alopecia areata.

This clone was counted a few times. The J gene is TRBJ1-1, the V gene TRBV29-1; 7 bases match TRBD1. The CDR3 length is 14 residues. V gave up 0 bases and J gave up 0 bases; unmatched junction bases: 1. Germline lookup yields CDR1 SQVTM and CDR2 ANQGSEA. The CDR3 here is CSVEEGQLNTEAFF. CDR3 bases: TGCAGCGTTGAAGAGGGACAGTTGAACACTGAAGCTTTCTTT.

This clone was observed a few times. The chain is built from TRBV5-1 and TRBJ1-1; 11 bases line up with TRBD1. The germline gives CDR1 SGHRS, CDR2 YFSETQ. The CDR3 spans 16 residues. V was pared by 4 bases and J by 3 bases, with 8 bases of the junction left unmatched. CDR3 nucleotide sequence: TGCGCCAGCAGCCCAGGACAGGGGGCAGGCGACACTGAAGCTTTCTTT. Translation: CASSPGQGAGDTEAFF. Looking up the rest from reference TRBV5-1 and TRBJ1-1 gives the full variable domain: KAGVTQTPRYLIKTRGQQVTLSCSPISGHRSVSWYQQTPGQGLQFLFEYFSETQRNKGNFPGRFSGRQFSNSRSEMNVSTLELGDSALYLCASSPGQGAGDTEAFFGQGTRLTVV.

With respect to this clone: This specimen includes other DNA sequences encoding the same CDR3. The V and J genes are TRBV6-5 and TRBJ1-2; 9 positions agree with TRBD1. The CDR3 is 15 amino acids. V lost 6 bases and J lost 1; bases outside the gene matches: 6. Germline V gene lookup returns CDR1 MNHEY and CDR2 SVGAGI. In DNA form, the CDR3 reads TGTGCCAGCAGGAGGACAGGGGCGAGTAACTATGGCTACACCTTC. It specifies CASRRTGASNYGYTF.

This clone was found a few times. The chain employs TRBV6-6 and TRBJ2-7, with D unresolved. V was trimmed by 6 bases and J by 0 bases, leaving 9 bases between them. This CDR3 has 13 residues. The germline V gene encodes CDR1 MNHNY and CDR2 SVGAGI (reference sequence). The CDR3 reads CASSRGISYEQYF. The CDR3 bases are TGTGCCAGCAGCCGTGGAATCTCCTACGAGCAGTACTTC.

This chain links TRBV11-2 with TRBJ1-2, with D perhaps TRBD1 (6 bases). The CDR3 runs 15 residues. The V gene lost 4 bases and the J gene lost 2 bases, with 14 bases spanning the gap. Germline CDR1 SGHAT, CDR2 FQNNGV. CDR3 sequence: CASSSYRVENYGYTF. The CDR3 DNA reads TGTGCCAGCAGCTCCTACAGGGTGGAGAACTATGGCTACACCTTC. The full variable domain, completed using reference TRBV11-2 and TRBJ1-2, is EAGVAQSPRYKIIEKRQSVAFWCNPISGHATLYWYQQILGQGPKLLIQFQNNGVVDDSQLPKDRFSAERLKGVDSTLKIQPAKLEDSAVYLCASSSYRVENYGYTFGSGTRLTVV.

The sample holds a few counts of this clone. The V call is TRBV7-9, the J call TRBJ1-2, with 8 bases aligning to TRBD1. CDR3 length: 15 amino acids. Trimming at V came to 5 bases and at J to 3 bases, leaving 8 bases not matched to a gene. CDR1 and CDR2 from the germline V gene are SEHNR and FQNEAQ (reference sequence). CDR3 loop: CASSETGDRHYGYTF. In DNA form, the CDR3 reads TGTGCCAGCAGCGAGACAGGGGACCGACACTATGGCTACACCTTC.

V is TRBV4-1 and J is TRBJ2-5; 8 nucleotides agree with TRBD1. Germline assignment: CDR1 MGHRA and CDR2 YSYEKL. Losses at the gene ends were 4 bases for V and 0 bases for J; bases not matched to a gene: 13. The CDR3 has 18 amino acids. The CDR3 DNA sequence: TGCGCCAGCAGCCCCGCCATCTCAGGGGGCGGACACCAAGAGACCCAGTACTTC. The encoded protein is CASSPAISGGGHQETQYF.

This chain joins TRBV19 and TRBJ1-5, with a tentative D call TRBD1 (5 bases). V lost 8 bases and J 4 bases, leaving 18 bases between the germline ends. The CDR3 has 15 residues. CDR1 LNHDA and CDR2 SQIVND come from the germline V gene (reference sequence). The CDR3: CASRDPAGTNQPQHF. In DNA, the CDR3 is TGTGCCAGTCGAGATCCGGCAGGGACTAATCAGCCCCAGCATTTT.

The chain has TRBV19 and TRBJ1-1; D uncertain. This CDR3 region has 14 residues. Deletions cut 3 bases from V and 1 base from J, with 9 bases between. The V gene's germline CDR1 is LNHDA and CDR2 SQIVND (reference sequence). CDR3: CASSMAYSNTEAFF. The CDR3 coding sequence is TGTGCCAGTAGTATGGCTTATTCGAACACTGAAGCTTTCTTT.

CDR3 nucleotides: TGTGCCAGCAGCTTTGTTGGGACTCCTAATGAGCAGTTCTTC. The encoded protein is CASSFVGTPNEQFF. The chain couples TRBV5-6 to TRBJ2-1; D may be TRBD2 (6 bases). The CDR3 length is 14 residues. V lost 2 bases to trimming and J lost 7 bases, with 13 bases between them. Looked up from germline, CDR1 is SGHDT and CDR2 is YYEEEE.

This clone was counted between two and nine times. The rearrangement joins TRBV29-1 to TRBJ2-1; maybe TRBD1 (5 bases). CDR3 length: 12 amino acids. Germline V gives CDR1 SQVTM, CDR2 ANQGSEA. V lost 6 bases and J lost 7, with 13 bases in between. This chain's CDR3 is CSVTQGRNEQFF. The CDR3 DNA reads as TGCAGCGTGACCCAGGGCCGGAATGAGCAGTTCTTC.

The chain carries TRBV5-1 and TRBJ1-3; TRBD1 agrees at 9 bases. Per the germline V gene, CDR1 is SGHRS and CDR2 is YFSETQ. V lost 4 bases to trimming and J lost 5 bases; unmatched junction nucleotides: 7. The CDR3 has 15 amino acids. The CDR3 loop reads CASSPEQGARNTIYF. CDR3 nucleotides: TGCGCCAGCAGCCCTGAACAGGGGGCTCGAAACACCATATATTTT.

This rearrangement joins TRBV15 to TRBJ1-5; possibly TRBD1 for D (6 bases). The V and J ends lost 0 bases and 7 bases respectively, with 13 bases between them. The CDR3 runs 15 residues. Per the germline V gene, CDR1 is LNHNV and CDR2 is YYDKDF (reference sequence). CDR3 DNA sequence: TGTGCCACCAGCAGAGATCTAGGGGGTGGCCAGCCCCAGCATTTT. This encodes CATSRDLGGGQPQHF.

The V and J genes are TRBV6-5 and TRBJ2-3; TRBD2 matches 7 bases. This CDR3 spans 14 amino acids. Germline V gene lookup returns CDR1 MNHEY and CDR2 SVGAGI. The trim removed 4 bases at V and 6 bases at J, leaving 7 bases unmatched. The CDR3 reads CASSLRKRGDTQYF. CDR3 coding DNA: TGTGCCAGCAGTTTAAGAAAGCGGGGTGATACGCAGTATTTT.

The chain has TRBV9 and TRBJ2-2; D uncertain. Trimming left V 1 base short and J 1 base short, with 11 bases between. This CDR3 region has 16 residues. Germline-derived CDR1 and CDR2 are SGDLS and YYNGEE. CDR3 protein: CASSVLSGVNTGELFF. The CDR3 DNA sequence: TGTGCCAGCAGCGTATTGTCCGGCGTGAACACCGGGGAGCTGTTTTTT. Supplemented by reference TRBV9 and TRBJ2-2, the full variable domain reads DSGVTQTPKHLITATGQRVTLRCSPRSGDLSVYWYQQSLDQGLQFLIQYYNGEERAKGNILERFSAQQFPDLHSELNLSSLELGDSALYFCASSVLSGVNTGELFFGEGSRLTVL.

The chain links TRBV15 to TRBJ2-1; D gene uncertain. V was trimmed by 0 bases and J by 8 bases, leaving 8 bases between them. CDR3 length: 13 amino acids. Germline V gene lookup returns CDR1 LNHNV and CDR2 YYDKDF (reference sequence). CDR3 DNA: TGTGCCACCAGCAGAGATAGGGCCTATGAGCAGTTCTTC. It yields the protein CATSRDRAYEQFF.

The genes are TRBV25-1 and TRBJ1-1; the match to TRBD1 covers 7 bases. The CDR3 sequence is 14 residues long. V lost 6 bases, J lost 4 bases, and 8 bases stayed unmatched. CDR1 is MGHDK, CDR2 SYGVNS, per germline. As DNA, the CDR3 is TGTGCCAGCAGGGGAACAGGGGAGGGCACTGAAGCTTTCTTT. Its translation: CASRGTGEGTEAFF.

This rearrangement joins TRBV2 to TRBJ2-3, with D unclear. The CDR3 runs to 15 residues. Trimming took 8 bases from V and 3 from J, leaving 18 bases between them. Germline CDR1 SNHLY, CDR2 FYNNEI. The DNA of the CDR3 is TGTGCCAGCTCCGACGCTCTCAGCAATACAGATACGCAGTATTTT. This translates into CASSDALSNTDTQYF.

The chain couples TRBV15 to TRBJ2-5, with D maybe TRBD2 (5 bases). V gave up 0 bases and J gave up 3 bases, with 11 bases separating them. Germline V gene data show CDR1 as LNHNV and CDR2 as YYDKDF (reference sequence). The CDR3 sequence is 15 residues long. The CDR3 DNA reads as TGTGCCACCAGCAGAGATCGGTTGAGGGAAGAGACCCAGTACTTC. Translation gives CATSRDRLREETQYF.

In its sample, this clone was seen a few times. CDR3: CASSKASYGYTF. DNA of the CDR3: TGTGCCAGCAGCAAAGCGAGCTATGGCTACACCTTC. The J gene is TRBJ1-2, the V gene TRBV5-6; D call uncertain. Germline lookup yields CDR1 SGHDT and CDR2 YYEEEE. CDR3 length: 12 amino acids. V lost 4 bases to trimming and J lost 4 bases, with 8 bases between them.

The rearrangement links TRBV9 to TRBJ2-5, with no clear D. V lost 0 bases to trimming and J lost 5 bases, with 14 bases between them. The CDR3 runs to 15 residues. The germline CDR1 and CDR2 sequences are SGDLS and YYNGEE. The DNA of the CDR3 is TGTGCCAGCAGCGTAGGAGCCCGCAGCGTGGAGACCCAGTACTTC. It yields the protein CASSVGARSVETQYF.